This TCR beta chain stems from a study of T cell responses to AZD1222 COVID-19 vaccine. TCRdb keeps only in-frame clones here, not all; method: immunoSEQ multiplex PCR. The repertoire holds about 180,000 clones, with 94% as singletons. Study-level results: Donors were chiefly white British, with a greater number of females, and clonal diversity was perhaps underestimated. Of the AZD1222 recipients, only five or six were seropositive at baseline.

A remark on this clone: Its cognate antigen is unknown.

Sequencing was performed on peripheral blood, taken 28 days after the second AZD1222 dose. The TCR was taken from an adult who received the AZD1222 COVID-19 vaccine.

In DNA form, the CDR3 reads TGTGCCAGCACGCGGGACGGATTTTTTAACTATGGCTACACCTTC. This gives the protein CASTRDGFFNYGYTF. J is TRBJ1-2 and V is TRBV25-1, with TRBD1 as a possible D gene (5 bases). Trimming removed 7 bases at V and 1 base at J, with 16 bases between. Per the germline V gene, CDR1 is MGHDK and CDR2 is SYGVNS. This CDR3 spans 15 amino acids.